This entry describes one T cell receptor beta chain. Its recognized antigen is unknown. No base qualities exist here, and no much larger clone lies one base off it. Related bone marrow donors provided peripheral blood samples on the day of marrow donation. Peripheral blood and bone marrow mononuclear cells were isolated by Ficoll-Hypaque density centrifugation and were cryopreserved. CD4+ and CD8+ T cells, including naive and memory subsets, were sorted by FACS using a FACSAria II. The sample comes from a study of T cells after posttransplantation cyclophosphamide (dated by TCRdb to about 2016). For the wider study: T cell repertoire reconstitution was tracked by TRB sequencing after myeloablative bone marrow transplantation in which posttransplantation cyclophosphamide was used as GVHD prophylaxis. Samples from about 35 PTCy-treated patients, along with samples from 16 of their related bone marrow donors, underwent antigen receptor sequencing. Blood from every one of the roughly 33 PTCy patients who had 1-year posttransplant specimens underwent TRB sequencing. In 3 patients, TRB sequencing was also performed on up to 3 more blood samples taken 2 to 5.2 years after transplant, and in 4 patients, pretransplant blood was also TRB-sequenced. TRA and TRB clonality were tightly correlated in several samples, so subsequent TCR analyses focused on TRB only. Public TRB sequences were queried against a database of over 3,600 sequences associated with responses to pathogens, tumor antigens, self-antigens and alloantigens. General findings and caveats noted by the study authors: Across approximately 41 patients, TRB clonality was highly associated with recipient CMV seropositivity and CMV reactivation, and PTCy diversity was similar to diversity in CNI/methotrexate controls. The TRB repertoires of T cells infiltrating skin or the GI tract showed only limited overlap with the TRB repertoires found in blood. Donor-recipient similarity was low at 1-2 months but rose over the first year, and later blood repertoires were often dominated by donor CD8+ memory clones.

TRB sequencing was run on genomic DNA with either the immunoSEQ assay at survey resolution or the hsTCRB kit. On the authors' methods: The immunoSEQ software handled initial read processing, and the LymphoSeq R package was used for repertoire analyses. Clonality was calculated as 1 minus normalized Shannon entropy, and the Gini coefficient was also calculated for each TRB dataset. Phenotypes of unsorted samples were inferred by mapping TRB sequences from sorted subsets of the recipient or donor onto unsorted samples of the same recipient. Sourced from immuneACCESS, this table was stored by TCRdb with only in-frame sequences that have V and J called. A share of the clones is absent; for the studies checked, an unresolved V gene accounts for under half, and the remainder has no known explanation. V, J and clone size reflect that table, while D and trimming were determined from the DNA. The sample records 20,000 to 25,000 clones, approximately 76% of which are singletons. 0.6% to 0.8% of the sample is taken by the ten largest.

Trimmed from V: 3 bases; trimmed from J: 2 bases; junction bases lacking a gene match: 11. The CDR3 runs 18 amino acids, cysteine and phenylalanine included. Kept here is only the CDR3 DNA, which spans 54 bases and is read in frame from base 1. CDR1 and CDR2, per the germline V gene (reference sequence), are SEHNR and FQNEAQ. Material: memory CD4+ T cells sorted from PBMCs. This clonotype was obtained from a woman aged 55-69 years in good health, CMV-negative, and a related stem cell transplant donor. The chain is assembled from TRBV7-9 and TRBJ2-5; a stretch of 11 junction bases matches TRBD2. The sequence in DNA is TGTGCCAGCAGCTTCGGCGGTAATAGACTAGCGGGGCAAGAGACCCAGTACTTC. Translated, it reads CASSFGGNRLAGQETQYF.